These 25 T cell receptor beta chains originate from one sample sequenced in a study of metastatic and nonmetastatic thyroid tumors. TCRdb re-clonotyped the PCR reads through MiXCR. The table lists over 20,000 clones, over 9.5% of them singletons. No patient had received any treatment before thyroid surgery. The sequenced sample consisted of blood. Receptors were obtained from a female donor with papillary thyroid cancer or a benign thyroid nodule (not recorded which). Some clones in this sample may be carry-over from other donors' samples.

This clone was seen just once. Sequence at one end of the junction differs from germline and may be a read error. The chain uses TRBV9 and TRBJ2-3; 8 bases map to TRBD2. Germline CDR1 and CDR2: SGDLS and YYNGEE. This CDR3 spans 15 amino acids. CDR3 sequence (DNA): TGTGCCAGCAGCTTGGTAGCGGGGATCACATATACGCAGTATTTT. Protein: CASSLVAGITYTQYF.

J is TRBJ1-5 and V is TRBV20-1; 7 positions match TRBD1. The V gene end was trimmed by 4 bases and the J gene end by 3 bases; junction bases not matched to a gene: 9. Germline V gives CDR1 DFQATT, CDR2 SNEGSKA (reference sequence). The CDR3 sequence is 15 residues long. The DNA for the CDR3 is TGCAGTGCTACATTGGGGACAGTCAACAATCAGCCCCAGCATTTT. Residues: CSATLGTVNNQPQHF.

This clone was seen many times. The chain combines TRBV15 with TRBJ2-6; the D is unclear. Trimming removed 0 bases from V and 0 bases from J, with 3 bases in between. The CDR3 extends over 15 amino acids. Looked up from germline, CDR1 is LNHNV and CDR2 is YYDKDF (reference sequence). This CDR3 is CATSRDHSGANVLTF. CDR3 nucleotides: TGTGCCACCAGCAGAGATCACTCTGGGGCCAACGTCCTGACTTTC.

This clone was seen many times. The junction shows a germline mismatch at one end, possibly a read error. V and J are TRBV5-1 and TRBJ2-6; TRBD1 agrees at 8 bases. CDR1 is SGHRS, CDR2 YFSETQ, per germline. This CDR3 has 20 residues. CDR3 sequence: CAGSPIPGTGLTSGANVLTF. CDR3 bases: TGCGCCGGCAGCCCGATCCCAGGGACAGGCCTAACCTCTGGGGCCAACGTCCTGACTTTC.

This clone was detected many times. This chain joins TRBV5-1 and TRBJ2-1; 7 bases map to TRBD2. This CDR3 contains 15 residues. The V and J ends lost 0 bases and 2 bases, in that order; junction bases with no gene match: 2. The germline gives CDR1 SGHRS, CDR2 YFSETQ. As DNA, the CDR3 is TGCGCCAGCAGCTTGGAGCTAGCGGCCTACAATGAGCAGTTCTTC. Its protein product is CASSLELAAYNEQFF.

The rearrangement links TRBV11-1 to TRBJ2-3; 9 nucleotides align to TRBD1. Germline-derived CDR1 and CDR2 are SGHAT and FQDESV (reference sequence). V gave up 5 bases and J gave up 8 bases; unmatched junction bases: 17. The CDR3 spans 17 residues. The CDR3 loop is CASSHRGRNLYPGTQYF. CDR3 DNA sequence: TGTGCCAGCAGCCACAGGGGGCGGAATCTGTACCCAGGTACGCAGTATTTT.

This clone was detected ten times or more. DNA for the CDR3: TGTGCCAGCAGCCCTCCCCGGCCCCTCGAGCAGTACTTC. It specifies CASSPPRPLEQYF. V and J are TRBV3-1 and TRBJ2-7; D is ambiguous. Germline CDR1 and CDR2: LGHDT and YNNKEL (reference sequence). V was pared by 4 bases and J by 6 bases, with 13 bases between. CDR3 size: 13 residues.

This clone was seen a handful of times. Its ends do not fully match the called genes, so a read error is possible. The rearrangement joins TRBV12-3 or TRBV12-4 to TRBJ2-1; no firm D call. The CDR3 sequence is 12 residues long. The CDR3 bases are TGTGCCACCAAGTCTACAACGGATGAGCAGTCCTTC. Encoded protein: CATKSTTDEQSF.

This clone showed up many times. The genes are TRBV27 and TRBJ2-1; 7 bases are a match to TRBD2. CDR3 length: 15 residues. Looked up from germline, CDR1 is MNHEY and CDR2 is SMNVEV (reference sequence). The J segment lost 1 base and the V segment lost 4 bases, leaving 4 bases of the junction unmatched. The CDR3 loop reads CASSWEGSSYNEQFF. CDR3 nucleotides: TGTGCCAGCAGTTGGGAGGGCTCATCCTACAATGAGCAGTTCTTC.

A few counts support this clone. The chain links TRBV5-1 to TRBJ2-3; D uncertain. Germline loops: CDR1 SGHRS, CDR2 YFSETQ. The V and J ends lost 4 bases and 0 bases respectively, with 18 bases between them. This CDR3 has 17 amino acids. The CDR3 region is CASSLDLRGTSTDTQYF. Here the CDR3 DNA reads TGCGCCAGCAGCCTAGACCTTCGCGGCACGAGCACAGATACGCAGTATTTT.

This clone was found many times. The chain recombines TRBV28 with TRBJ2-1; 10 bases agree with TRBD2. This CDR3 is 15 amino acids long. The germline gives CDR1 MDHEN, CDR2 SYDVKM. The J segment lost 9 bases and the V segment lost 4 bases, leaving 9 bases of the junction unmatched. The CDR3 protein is CASSSRLAGVSEQFF. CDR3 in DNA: TGTGCCAGCAGTTCGCGGCTAGCGGGAGTCAGTGAGCAGTTCTTC.

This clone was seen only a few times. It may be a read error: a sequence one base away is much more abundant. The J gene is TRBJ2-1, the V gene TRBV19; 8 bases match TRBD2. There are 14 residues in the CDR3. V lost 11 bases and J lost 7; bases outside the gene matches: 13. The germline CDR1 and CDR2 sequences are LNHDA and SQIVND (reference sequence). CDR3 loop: CAFSLSGRRNEQFF. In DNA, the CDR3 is TGTGCCTTCTCCTTAAGCGGGAGAAGGAATGAGCAGTTCTTC.

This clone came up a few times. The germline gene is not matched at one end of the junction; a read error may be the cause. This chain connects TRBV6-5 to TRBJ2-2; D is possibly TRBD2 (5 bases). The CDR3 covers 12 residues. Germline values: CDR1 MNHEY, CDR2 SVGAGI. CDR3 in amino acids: CASSYDTGELFF. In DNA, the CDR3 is TGTGCCAGCAGTTACGACACCGGGGAGCTTTTTTTT.

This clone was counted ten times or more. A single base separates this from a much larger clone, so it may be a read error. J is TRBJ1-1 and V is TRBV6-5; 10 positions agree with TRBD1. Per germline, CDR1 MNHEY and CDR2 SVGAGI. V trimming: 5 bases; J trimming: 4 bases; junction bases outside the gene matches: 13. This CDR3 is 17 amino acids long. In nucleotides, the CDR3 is TGTGCCAGCAGTATGTACGGGACAGGGGATGTCAGCACTGAAGCTTTCTTT. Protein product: CASSMYGTGDVSTEAFF.

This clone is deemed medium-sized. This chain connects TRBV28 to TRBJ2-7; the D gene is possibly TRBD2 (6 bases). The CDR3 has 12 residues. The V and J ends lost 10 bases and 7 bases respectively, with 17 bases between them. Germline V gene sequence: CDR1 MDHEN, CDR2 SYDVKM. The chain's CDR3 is CATDFGGVEQYF. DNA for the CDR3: TGTGCCACCGACTTCGGAGGGGTTGAGCAGTACTTC.

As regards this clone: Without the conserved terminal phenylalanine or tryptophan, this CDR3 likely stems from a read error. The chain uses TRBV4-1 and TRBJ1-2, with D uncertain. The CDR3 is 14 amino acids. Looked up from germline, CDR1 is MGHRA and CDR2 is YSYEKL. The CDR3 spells CASSQGAVNYCYTS. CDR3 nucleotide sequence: TGCGCCAGCAGCCAAGGTGCGGTCAACTATTGCTACACCTCC.

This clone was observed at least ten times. The CDR3 loop reads CSATGGVETQYF. The CDR3 bases are TGCAGTGCCACCGGAGGCGTAGAGACCCAGTACTTC. V usage is TRBV20-1 and J usage is TRBJ2-5; tentatively, D is TRBD2 (5 bases). This CDR3 has 12 amino acids. Trimming pared 6 bases from V and 4 bases from J, leaving 12 bases between. Germline V gene sequence: CDR1 DFQATT, CDR2 SNEGSKA (reference sequence).

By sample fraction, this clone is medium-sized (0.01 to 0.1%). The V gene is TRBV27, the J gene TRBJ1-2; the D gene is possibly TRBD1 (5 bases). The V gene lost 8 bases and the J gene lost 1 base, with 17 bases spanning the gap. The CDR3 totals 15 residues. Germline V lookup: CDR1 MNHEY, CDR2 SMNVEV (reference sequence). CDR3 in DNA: TGTGCCAGCCACACAGGCCGCTCGAATAACTATGGCTACACCTTC. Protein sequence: CASHTGRSNNYGYTF.

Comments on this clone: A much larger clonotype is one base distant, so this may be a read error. CDR3 in DNA: TGCAGTGCTCAGGGGTCTACGGGAGGTACGCAGTATTTT. Its protein product is CSAQGSTGGTQYF. V is TRBV20-1 and J is TRBJ2-3, with D maybe TRBD2 (7 bases). The length of the CDR3 is 13 residues. Germline V gene data show CDR1 as DFQATT and CDR2 as SNEGSKA (reference sequence). The V gene lost 5 bases and the J gene lost 8 bases, with 17 bases spanning the gap.

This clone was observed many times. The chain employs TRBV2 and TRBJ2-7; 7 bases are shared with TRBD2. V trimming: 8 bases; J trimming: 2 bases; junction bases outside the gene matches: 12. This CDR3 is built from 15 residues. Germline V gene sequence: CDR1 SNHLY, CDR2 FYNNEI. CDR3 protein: CASGGGGGWAYEQYF. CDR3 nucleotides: TGTGCCAGCGGGGGGGGGGGAGGGTGGGCCTACGAGCAGTACTTC.

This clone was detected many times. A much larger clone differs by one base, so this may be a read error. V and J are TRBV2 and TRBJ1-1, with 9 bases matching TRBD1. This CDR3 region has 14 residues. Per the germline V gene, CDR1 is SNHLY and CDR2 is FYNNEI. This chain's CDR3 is CASSAGTGYTEASF. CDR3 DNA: TGTGCCAGCAGCGCCGGGACAGGGTACACTGAAGCTTCCTTT.

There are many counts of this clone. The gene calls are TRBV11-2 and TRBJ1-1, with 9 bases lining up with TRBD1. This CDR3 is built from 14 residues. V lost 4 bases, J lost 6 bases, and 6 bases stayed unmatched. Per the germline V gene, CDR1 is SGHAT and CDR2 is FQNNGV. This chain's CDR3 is CASSWGQGSSEAFF. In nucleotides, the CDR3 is TGTGCCAGCAGCTGGGGACAGGGATCGTCTGAAGCTTTCTTT.

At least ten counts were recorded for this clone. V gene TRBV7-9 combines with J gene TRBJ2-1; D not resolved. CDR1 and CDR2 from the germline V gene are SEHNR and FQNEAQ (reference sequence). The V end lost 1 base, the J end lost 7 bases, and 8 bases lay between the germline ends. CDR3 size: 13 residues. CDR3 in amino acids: CASSLVQFNEQFF. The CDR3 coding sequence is TGTGCCAGCAGCTTAGTGCAGTTTAATGAGCAGTTCTTC.

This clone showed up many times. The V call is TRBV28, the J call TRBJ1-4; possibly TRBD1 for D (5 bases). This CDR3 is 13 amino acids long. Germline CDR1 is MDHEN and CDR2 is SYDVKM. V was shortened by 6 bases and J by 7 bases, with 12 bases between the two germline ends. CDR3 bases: TGTGCCAGCAGAGTCGGGACGGCTGAAAAACTGTTTTTT. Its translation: CASRVGTAEKLFF.

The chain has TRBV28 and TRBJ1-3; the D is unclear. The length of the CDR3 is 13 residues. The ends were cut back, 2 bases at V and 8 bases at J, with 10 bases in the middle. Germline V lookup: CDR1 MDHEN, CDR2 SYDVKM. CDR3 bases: TGTGCCAGCAGTTTAGCCCAAGCGGACACCATATATTTT. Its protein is CASSLAQADTIYF.